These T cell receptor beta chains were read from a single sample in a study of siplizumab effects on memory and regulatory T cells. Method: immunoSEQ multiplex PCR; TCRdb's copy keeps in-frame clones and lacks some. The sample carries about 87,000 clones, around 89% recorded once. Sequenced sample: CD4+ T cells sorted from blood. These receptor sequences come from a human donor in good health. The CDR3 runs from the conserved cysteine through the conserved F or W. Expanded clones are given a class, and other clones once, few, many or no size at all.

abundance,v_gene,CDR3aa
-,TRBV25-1,CASSEDGRSYEQYF
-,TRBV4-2,CASSQDLGDTEAFF
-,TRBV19,CASSPRDRSVTYEQYF
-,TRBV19,CASTATASTDTQYF
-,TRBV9,CASSVLAGELFF
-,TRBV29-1,CSVEDPGAYEQYF
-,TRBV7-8,CASSLGQGARTFF
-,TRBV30,CAWSLGGFGNTIYF
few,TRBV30,CAWKRGGTEAFF
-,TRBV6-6,CASSYSQGLTEAFF
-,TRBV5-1,CASSSTGTGEFF
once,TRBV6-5,CASRRARQGFNEQFF
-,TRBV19,CASSTGQGAGGYTF
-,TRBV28,CATVGSESSYNEQFF
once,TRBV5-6,CASSWTSGVSSYNEQFF
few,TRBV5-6,CASSFSLSRQRNTEAFF
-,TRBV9,CASSSRYTYNEQFF